The TCR beta chain described here comes from a study of CD4 T cells in relation to SARS-CoV-2 and coronaviruses (dated by TCRdb to the early 2020s). In terms of the full investigation: In the ViraFEST assay, PBMCs were grown with antigen for nine to eleven days, and TCR beta CDR3s were then sequenced to identify antigen-specific clonal expansions. An HIV-1 Nef peptide pool or a no-peptide culture served as the negative reference condition. Patient-derived lymphoblastoid cell lines were used to map the HLA restriction of shared crossreactive spike epitopes. At the level of individual TCR clonotypes, the study measured memory CD4+ T cell crossreactivity between SARS-CoV-2 spike protein and common cold coronavirus spike proteins. Samples from a few pre-COVID donors and the naive versus memory experiments were sequenced with the Adaptive Biotechnologies TCR-sequencing kit; other data were Illumina-based. For other donors in the study, expansion assays were sequenced with a different, Illumina-based TCR-beta assay. What the work shows at the level of the full study, not this receptor alone: Roughly 67% of donors had memory CD4+ clonotypes that crossrecognized SARS-CoV-2 and at least one common cold coronavirus spike. The study was constrained by small numbers of patients and of tested TCRs. No donor contributed both pre-pandemic and post-infection samples, which limited tracing the source of pre-existing responses. Compared with monoreactive clones, crossreactive clones had significantly weaker SARS-CoV-2-driven expansion, a result consistent with antigenic imprinting. Because the crossreactivity analysis focused on spike protein, crossreactivity against other viral proteins was not assessed.

CD4+ T cells from unexposed donors were collected before the COVID-19 pandemic (2011-2018). After roughly 11 days of culture, CD4+ T cells were isolated with the EasySep CD4+ T cell isolation kit. As far as cell numbers permitted, CD4+ T cells from unexposed donors were tested for reactivity against SARS-CoV-2 S and N as well as four spike pools from common cold coronaviruses. About 2 million PBMCs per well were cultured in IMDM with approximately 5% human AB serum and around 10 IU/ml IL-2. Half of the culture medium was replaced with fresh IL-2-containing medium on days 3 and 7. Triplicate replicate wells were generally used for each peptide culture condition. The leukapheresis product used for the unexposed donors was purchased from a commercial source. PBMCs were isolated from leukapheresis product or whole blood by Ficoll-Paque PLUS gradient centrifugation. The PBMCs went either fresh into the expansion assay or into cryopreservation at -140 degrees C. The QIAamp Micro DNA Kit was used to extract genomic DNA from the CD4+ T cells.

This clone appeared once. The clone's antigen remains unknown. No base qualities exist here, and no much larger clone lies one base off it. The library relied on the immunoSEQ multiplex PCR assay. The authors processed their data as follows. During preprocessing, nonproductive sequences were removed, as were CDR3s that did not start with C, did not end with F or W, or were shorter than 7 amino acids. The MANAFEST web app identified antigen-specific clonotypes based on expansion compared with the reference and other culture wells. A clone counted as positive if significantly expanded in 2 of 3 replicate wells versus the reference culture at FDR below 0.05. Positive clones also required significant expansion versus all other tandem wells and an odds ratio above 5. CDR3 homology was measured as pairwise Levenshtein distance, computed with the stringdist R package after trimming three terminal residues from each end. TCRdb took this table from immuneACCESS and kept in-frame rearrangements with V and J called. Such tables lack part of the clones; where checked against another copy, unresolved V genes explain under half of the gap, and the rest is unexplained. The V and J calls and the clone size are those of that table, but D and trimming were determined from the DNA. The sample table records about 21,000 clones; approximately 82% of these occur just once. The ten largest make up 17% of the sample.

The clonotype was recovered from a human donor in good health. Sequenced input: CD4+ T cells from PBMCs, cultured in vitro.

The CDR3 loop reads CASSLEEGGTISGNTIYF. The nucleotide sequence is TGTGCCAGCAGCTTGGAGGAGGGAGGGACGATCTCTGGAAACACCATATATTTT. Recombination linked TRBV5-6 to TRBJ1-3; TRBD1 is a possible D gene, resting on 5 matching bases. Via the germline V gene, CDR1 is SGHDT and CDR2 YYEEEE. V gives up 0 bases and J gives up 0 bases, and the segment between their germline ends measures 16 bases. The CDR3 contains 18 residues, cysteine and phenylalanine counted. This entry keeps only the CDR3 DNA: 54 bases, framed from base 1.